The T cell receptor (beta chain) described here comes from a study of radiotherapy plus CTLA-4 blockade in lung cancer (dated by TCRdb to between 2018 and 2020). Some background on the complete study: Among enrolled patients, approximately 17% had an objective response and around 33% reached disease control.

This clone is medium-sized (0.01 to 0.1%) in its sample. It has no known antigen specificity. Within one base of it there is no much larger clone, and no base qualities were kept. Libraries were prepared through the immunoSEQ multiplex PCR assay. Here the immuneACCESS table is served through TCRdb, limited to in-frame sequences with V and J called. Missing clones are a known gap in these copies; in checked studies unresolved V genes cover under half, and the rest lacks a known reason. Across this sample there are some 48,000 clones, with 86% seen only once. The top ten clonotypes cover about 17% of the sample. Taken from the germline V gene, the CDR1 and CDR2 loops are SGHDT and YYEEEE. The germline V end is reduced by 3 bases and the J end by 2 bases; junction bases left unmatched: 1. The CDR3 sequence holds 14 residues, the cysteine and phenylalanine included. Only CDR3 DNA remains: 42 bases, in frame from the first base.

On the study overall, not on this receptor specifically: After treatment with radiotherapy and ipilimumab, TCR clones that originated in tumors expanded in peripheral blood. Early dynamic changes in blood T cell clones, together with increased serum interferon-beta after radiation, were reported as the strongest predictors of response.

Focal radiation therapy combined with CTLA-4 blockade (ipilimumab) was tested in patients with chemo-refractory metastatic non-small-cell lung cancer. The sequence links TRBV5-6 to TRBJ1-2; TRBD1 aligns with 10 central bases. The receptor was isolated from a human donor with non-small cell lung cancer that progressed on radiotherapy plus ipilimumab. Some clones in this sample may be carry-over from other donors' samples. The source was peripheral blood, collected from a patient treated with radiotherapy plus ipilimumab. The DNA sequence is given as TGTGCCAGCAGCTGGGACAGGGGAAACTATGGCTACACCTTC. It specifies CASSWDRGNYGYTF.